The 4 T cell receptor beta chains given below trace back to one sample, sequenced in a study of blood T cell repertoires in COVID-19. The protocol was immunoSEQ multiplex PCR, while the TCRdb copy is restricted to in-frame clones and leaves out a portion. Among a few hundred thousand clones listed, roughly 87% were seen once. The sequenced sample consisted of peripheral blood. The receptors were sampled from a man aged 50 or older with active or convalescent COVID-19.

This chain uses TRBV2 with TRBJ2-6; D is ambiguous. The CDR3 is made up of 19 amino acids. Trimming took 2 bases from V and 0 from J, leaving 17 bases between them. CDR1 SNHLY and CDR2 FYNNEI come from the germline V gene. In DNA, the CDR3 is TGTGCCAGCAGTGAAATTCGCGGTTCCTCTGCCTCTGGGGCCAACGTCCTGACTTTC. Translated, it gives CASSEIRGSSASGANVLTF.

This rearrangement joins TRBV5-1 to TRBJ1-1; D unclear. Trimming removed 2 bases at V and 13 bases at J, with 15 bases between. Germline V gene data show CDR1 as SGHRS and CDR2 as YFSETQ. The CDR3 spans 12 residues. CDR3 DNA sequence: TGCGCCAGCAGCTTTAATGGAGAGTTCGTTTTCTTT. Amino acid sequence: CASSFNGEFVFF.

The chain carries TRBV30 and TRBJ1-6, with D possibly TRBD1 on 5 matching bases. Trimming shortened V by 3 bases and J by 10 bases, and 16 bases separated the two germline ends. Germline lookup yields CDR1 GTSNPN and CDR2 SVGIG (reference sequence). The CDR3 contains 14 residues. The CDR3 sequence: CAWRVGGAGSPLHF. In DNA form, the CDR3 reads TGTGCCTGGAGGGTTGGTGGGGCAGGGTCACCCCTCCACTTT.

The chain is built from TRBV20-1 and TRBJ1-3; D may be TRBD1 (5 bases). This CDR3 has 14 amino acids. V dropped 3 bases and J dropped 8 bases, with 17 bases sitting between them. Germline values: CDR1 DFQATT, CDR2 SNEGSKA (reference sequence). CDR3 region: CSASEASGSHTIYF. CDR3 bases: TGCAGTGCTAGTGAGGCGTCAGGGTCCCACACCATATATTTT.